These T cell receptor beta chains were read from a single sample in a study of response to subunit inactivated influenza vaccine. MiXCR was run by TCRdb on the RT-PCR reads, yielding one entry per CDR3 protein. The sample lists 550,000 to 650,000 distinct CDR3 sequences; 12% were seen once. Sequencing used PBMCs from blood, obtained on the day of vaccination. Source of these receptors: a man in his forties or fifties who received an inactivated influenza vaccine. CDR3s include the opening cysteine and the closing phenylalanine or tryptophan. The order of the fields is D gene, V gene, clone size, J gene, CDR3 DNA, CDR3 protein. D genes are given only for firm matches. Clone size appears in some rows only: once, few, many, or a class for an expanded clone.

D gene: .; V gene: TRBV6-5; clone size: few; J gene: TRBJ1-2; CDR3 DNA: TGTGCCAGCAGTTACCAAACGGGCCAATCTGGCTACACCTTC; CDR3 protein: CASSYQTGQSGYTF
D gene: .; V gene: TRBV27; clone size: .; J gene: TRBJ2-1; CDR3 DNA: TGTGCCAGCAGTCCCGGACCAGGCTTCTTCGATGAGCAGTTCTTC; CDR3 protein: CASSPGPGFFDEQFF
D gene: TRBD2; V gene: TRBV27; clone size: .; J gene: TRBJ2-1; CDR3 DNA: TGTGCCAGCAGTTTCTTCGTTAGCGGGGGATATCCCTACAATGAGCAGTTCTTC; CDR3 protein: CASSFFVSGGYPYNEQFF
D gene: .; V gene: TRBV27; clone size: .; J gene: TRBJ2-7; CDR3 DNA: TGTGCCAGCAGTTCCTCCCTCGCGGGACGACGGGGAGAGCAGTACTTC; CDR3 protein: CASSSSLAGRRGEQYF
D gene: .; V gene: TRBV15; clone size: few; J gene: TRBJ2-3; CDR3 DNA: TGTGCCACCAGCAGGGACTTTAGGAGCACAGATACGCAGTATTTT; CDR3 protein: CATSRDFRSTDTQYF
D gene: TRBD2; V gene: TRBV4-1; clone size: .; J gene: TRBJ2-1; CDR3 DNA: TGCGCCAGCAGCCGTCAGCGGGAAGGTGAGCAGTTCTTC; CDR3 protein: CASSRQREGEQFF
D gene: TRBD2; V gene: TRBV29-1; clone size: few; J gene: TRBJ2-7; CDR3 DNA: TGCAGCGTTGTTAGCGGGAGGCCCTACGAGCAGTACTTC; CDR3 protein: CSVVSGRPYEQYF
D gene: .; V gene: TRBV7-2; clone size: .; J gene: TRBJ2-5; CDR3 DNA: TGTGCCAGCAGCTACCACACTAGCACCCGAGGGTCCAAGACCCAGTACTTC; CDR3 protein: CASSYHTSTRGSKTQYF
D gene: .; V gene: TRBV29-1; clone size: few; J gene: TRBJ2-5; CDR3 DNA: TGCAGCGCCCTGAGGGGGAATGGGGAGACCCAGTACTTC; CDR3 protein: CSALRGNGETQYF
D gene: .; V gene: TRBV30; clone size: .; J gene: TRBJ2-2; CDR3 DNA: TGTGCCTGGAGTGTACCTCAGACCAACGCCGGGGAGCTGTTTTTT; CDR3 protein: CAWSVPQTNAGELFF
D gene: TRBD1; V gene: TRBV9; clone size: few; J gene: TRBJ2-3; CDR3 DNA: TGTGCCAGCAGCGACAACAGGGGGCGAGATACGCAGTATTTT; CDR3 protein: CASSDNRGRDTQYF
D gene: TRBD1; V gene: TRBV11-2; clone size: few; J gene: TRBJ2-2; CDR3 DNA: TGTGCCAGCAGCTTAGTCAGGGGGAGCGCCGGGGAGCTGTTTTTT; CDR3 protein: CASSLVRGSAGELFF
D gene: TRBD2; V gene: TRBV4-1; clone size: few; J gene: TRBJ2-2; CDR3 DNA: TGCGCCAGCAGCCGTGGACTAGCGGGGTCCGACACCGGGGAGCTGTTTTTT; CDR3 protein: CASSRGLAGSDTGELFF
D gene: TRBD2; V gene: TRBV6-5; clone size: few; J gene: TRBJ2-3; CDR3 DNA: TGTGCCAGTACGTTAGCGGGAGCGGCAGATACGCAGTATTTT; CDR3 protein: CASTLAGAADTQYF
D gene: TRBD2; V gene: TRBV15; clone size: once; J gene: TRBJ2-7; CDR3 DNA: TGTGCCACCAGCAGTTATAGCGGGGGGAGCTCCTACGAGCAGTACTTC; CDR3 protein: CATSSYSGGSSYEQYF
D gene: TRBD2; V gene: TRBV19; clone size: few; J gene: TRBJ2-3; CDR3 DNA: TGTGCCAGTAGTACCCCGGGAGGGAATACGCAGTATTTT; CDR3 protein: CASSTPGGNTQYF
D gene: .; V gene: TRBV20-1; clone size: few; J gene: TRBJ1-6; CDR3 DNA: TGCAGTGCTAGAGTTCAGAATAATTCACCCCTCCACTTT; CDR3 protein: CSARVQNNSPLHF
D gene: .; V gene: TRBV10-3; clone size: few; J gene: TRBJ2-3; CDR3 DNA: TGTGCCATCAGTGAGTCCGCTGGAGATACGCTGTATTTT; CDR3 protein: CAISESAGDTLYF
D gene: TRBD2; V gene: TRBV10-3; clone size: many; J gene: TRBJ2-1; CDR3 DNA: TGTGCCATCAGTGAACCCGGGGGGGGCAATGAGCAGTTCTTC; CDR3 protein: CAISEPGGGNEQFF